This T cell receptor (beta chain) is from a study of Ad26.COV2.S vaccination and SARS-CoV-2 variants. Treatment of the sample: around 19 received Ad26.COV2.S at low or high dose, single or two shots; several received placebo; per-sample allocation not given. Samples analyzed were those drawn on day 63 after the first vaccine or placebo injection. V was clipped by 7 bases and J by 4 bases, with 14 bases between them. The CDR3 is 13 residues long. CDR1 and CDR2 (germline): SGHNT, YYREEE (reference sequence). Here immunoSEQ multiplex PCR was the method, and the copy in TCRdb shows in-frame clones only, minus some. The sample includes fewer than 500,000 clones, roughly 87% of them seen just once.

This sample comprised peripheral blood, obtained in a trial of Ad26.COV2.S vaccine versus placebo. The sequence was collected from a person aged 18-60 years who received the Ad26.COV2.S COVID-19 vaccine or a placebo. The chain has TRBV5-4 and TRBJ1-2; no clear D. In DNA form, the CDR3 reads TGTGCCAGCTCTACAGAAACTACCTATGGCTACACCTTC. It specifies CASSTETTYGYTF.